The present entry profiles one T cell receptor (beta chain) with its context. This specimen belongs to a study of T cells in localized non-small cell lung cancer. The method was immunoSEQ multiplex PCR; TCRdb's version includes in-frame clones alone and lacks a portion of them. Altogether over 1,000 clones are present, 21% being singletons, with the ten largest covering 22%. After removal of 5 bases from V and 0 bases from J, the junction contained 5 bases not matched to a gene. The V gene's germline CDR1 is SGHRS and CDR2 YFSETQ. The CDR3 sequence is 16 residues long. Sequences were derived from normal lung tissue next to the tumor, sampled before any cancer treatment. The receptor comes from a male donor at least 60 years old with stage III lung adenocarcinoma. The chain joins TRBV5-1 to TRBJ2-2; 9 nucleotides match TRBD1. CDR3 bases: TGCGCCAGCAGACGGGGGACAGGGCCGAACACCGGGGAGCTGTTTTTT. Its translation is CASRRGTGPNTGELFF.